This paragraph covers one T cell receptor (beta chain) sequence. The donors belonged to the approximately 120-subject validation cohort, separate from the roughly 600-subject first cohort. Between the trimmed V and J ends, which lost 5 bases and 6 bases, there was a span of 6 bases. The CDR3 loop spans 11 amino acids. Looked up from germline, CDR1 is MNHEY and CDR2 is SMNVEV (reference sequence). This sample is drawn from a study of cytomegalovirus exposure and HLA in healthy donors. Profiling relied on immunoSEQ multiplex PCR, and the TCRdb table lists in-frame clones only, not all of them. The sample yields more than 85,000 clones, 85% to 90% seen once.

The specimen sequenced was PBMCs. The sequence came from a woman aged 18-30 years in good health and CMV-seronegative. The rearrangement uses TRBV27 and TRBJ2-3; D not certain. This CDR3 reads CASSRLDTQYF. The CDR3 DNA reads as TGTGCCAGCAGTCGGTTGGATACGCAGTATTTT.